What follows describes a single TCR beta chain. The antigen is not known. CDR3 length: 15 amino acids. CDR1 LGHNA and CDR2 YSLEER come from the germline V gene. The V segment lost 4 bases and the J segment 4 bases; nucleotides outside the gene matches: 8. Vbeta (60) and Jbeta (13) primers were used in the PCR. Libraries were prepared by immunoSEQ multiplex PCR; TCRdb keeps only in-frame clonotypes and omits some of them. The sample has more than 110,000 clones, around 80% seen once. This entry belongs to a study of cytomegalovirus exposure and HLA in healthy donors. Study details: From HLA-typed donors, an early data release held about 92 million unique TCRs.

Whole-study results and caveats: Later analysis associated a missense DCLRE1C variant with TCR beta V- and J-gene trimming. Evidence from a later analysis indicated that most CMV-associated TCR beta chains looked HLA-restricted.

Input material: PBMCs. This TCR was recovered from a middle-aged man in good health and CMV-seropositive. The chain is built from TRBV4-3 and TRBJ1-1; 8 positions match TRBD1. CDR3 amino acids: CASSLGQGASTEAFF. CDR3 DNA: TGCGCCAGCAGCCTTGGGCAGGGGGCAAGCACTGAAGCTTTCTTT.